In its sample, the clone carrying this TCR beta chain was seen a few times. The antigen remains unidentified. The source of the sample is a study of identical twins. Study-level points and caveats: Invariant MAIT and iNKT cells are populations that could partly confound zero-insertion analyses. Where out-of-frame alpha sequences were twin-shared, they showed excess low generation probability. Carriage of fewer insertions was seen in abundant cord blood beta clonotypes, whereas memory repertoires showed none. Out-of-frame beta sequences exhibited a weaker degree of excess twin sharing.

TCRdb processed the 5' RACE reads anew with MiXCR; each CDR3 protein has one entry. The profile covers roughly 720,000 distinct CDR3 sequences, with roughly 20% appearing a single time and about an eighth taken by the ten largest. This sample also appeared in a second study, on T cells expressing NK-cell markers.

Sequencing used PBMCs. The sequence came from a woman between 18 and 29 years old in good health.

For the CDR3, the DNA is TGTGCCATCAGTGTTCCGGGGGCGGAAGATACGCAGTATTTT. Its translation is CAISVPGAEDTQYF. The chain couples TRBV10-3 to TRBJ2-3; D may match TRBD1 or TRBD2 (6 bases each). The germline V gene encodes CDR1 ENHRY and CDR2 SYGVKD. CDR3 length: 14 residues. Deletions cut 4 bases from V and 5 bases from J, with 13 bases between.